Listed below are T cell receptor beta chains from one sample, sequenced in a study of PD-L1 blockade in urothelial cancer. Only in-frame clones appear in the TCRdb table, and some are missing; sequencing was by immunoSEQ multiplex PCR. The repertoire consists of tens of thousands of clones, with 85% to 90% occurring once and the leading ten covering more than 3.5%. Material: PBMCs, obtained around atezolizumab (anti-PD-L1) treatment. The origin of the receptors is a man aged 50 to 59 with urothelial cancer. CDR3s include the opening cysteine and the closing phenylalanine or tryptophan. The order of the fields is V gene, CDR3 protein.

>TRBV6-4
CASSPNRGVSMKGTGELFF
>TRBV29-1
CSVGQGVDEQYF
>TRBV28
CASSLRPGLAGVGELFF
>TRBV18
CASSGDRVAKNIQYF
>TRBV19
CASQDTDEQYF
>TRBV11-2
CASSETGNQETQYF
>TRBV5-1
CASSRDRVNEKLFF
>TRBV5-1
CASSPKTGTTYEQYF
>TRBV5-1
CASSLWDRGAQASGNTIYF
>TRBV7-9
CASSRRGGRDPGELFF
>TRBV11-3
CASSLEGTGNYEQYF
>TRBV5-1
CATRFFRNTGELFF
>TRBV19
CASSIEERHSGNTIYF
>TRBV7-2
CASSPDRDEQYF
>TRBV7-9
CASSHLGGATRYEQYF
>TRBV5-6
CASSNPGQGLNTEAFF